The 3 T cell receptor beta chains in this list originate from one sample, sequenced in a study of T cell changes during pregnancy in multiple sclerosis. The repertoire was sequenced with immunoSEQ multiplex PCR; TCRdb's copy has only in-frame clones and lacks some. The data contain 35,000 to 50,000 clones, approximately 91% of them singletons. The sample taken for sequencing was PBMCs (not recorded whether the cells were cultured). These receptors were collected from a female donor with multiple sclerosis, enrolled in a pregnancy study.

The chain has TRBV5-4 and TRBJ2-3; TRBD2 matches 8 bases. J was trimmed by 5 bases and V by 0 bases; bases with no gene match: 8. Germline V gene lookup returns CDR1 SGHNT and CDR2 YYREEE (reference sequence). The CDR3 consists of 16 residues. As DNA, the CDR3 is TGTGCCAGCAGCTTGGGGACTAGCCTAGTGGGAGATACGCAGTATTTT. This gives the protein CASSLGTSLVGDTQYF.

The rearrangement uses TRBV2 and TRBJ1-2; D unresolved. The CDR3 extends over 13 amino acids. V was shortened by 2 bases and J by 7 bases, with 11 bases between the two germline ends. Germline V gives CDR1 SNHLY, CDR2 FYNNEI. The CDR3 sequence: CASSELGVGGYTF. Here the CDR3 DNA reads TGTGCCAGCAGTGAACTTGGGGTTGGTGGCTACACCTTC. Based on the CDR3 plus reference TRBV2 and TRBJ1-2, the full variable domain is EPEVTQTPSHQVTQMGQEVILRCVPISNHLYFYWYRQILGQKVEFLVSFYNNEISEKSEIFDDQFSVERPDGSNFTLKIRSTKLEDSAMYFCASSELGVGGYTFGSGTRLTVV.

The table lists this clone with a count of one. The J gene is TRBJ2-5, the V gene TRBV5-1; 12 positions match TRBD2. Germline CDR1 SGHRS, CDR2 YFSETQ. The trim removed 4 bases at V and 1 base at J, leaving 2 bases unmatched. This CDR3 spans 15 amino acids. The CDR3 DNA reads TGCGCCAGCAGCGCGACTAGCGGGGGCCAAGAGACCCAGTACTTC. It specifies CASSATSGGQETQYF.